The sequence of this T cell receptor (beta chain) was determined in a study of blood T cell repertoires in COVID-19. Study-wide background: The origin of the acute and convalescent COVID-19 samples was the United States, Italy and Spain. Nucleic acid was either cDNA or gDNA, and it came from T cells, B-cell-depleted T cells, or PBMCs.

Patients at the Seattle site were enrolled during active infection and followed longitudinally. Produced via immunoSEQ multiplex PCR; TCRdb's table is partial and in-frame only. The sample yields roughly 130,000 clones, around 79% seen once. This clone was seen a single time. The junction had 7 bases not matched to a gene; V was cut back by 1 base and J by 7 bases. This CDR3 is built from 14 residues. CDR1 LGHNA and CDR2 YNFKEQ come from the germline V gene. This clonotype was obtained from a woman between 65 and 79 years old with COVID-19, enrolled during active disease. Sequencing was carried out using peripheral blood. This chain connects TRBV4-2 to TRBJ2-7, with TRBD1 matching 7 bases. The CDR3 DNA follows: TGTGCCAGCAGCCAAGGGGACAGCGGCGGAGAGCAGTACTTC. It specifies CASSQGDSGGEQYF.